The source of this T cell receptor (beta chain) is a study of T cells in Graves' hyperthyroidism and ophthalmopathy. It was RNA transcripts that yielded the amplified TCR beta CDR3 regions. First-round RT-PCR targeting the TCR CDR3 was performed with the HTBI primer set. TCRdb passed the multiplex PCR reads through MiXCR, listing each CDR3 protein once. The profile covers 340,000 or so distinct CDR3 sequences, with approximately 22% appearing a single time and around 48% taken by the ten largest. This clonotype was recorded once. Its antigen is undetermined. A much larger clone differs from this one at a single base, so this may be a read error. Trimming cost V 5 bases and J 3 bases, with 17 bases left between them. This CDR3 has 15 residues. Germline-derived CDR1 and CDR2 are SEHNR and FQNEAQ (reference sequence). Overall study findings and caveats: Expanded thyroid clonotypes (above 0.001) were mostly also found in blood.

The receptor comes from a woman aged 50 to 65 with Graves' hyperthyroidism. Source material: blood. The chain links TRBV7-9 to TRBJ2-7; perhaps D is TRBD1 or TRBD2 (5 bases each). This CDR3 is CASSHSGTDLYEQYF. The CDR3 DNA reads as TGTGCCAGCAGCCACTCCGGGACCGACCTCTACGAGCAGTACTTC.